This section outlines one T cell receptor (beta chain) sequence together with its context. Its target is not known. The ends were cut back, 6 bases at V and 0 bases at J, with 24 bases in the middle. The CDR3 loop spans 20 amino acids. Per germline, CDR1 MNHEY and CDR2 SMNVEV (reference sequence). Per the original methods: Junction-only immunoSEQ data arrived without quality scores, meaning filtering differed. Assay: immunoSEQ multiplex PCR; the TCRdb copy retains only in-frame clones and omits some. From that table come the V and J calls and clone size; the DNA was used to work out D and trimming. Of around 640,000 clones in the sample, about 95% were seen once. This specimen comes from a study of shared clonotypes between healthy human individuals. Overall study findings and caveats: Naive CD4 clonotype sharing across several donors was around 5%.

Terminally differentiated effector memory CD45RA+ cells were excluded from the naive CD8 cells, which were CD45RO-negative and positively selected for CCR7. Participating donors were healthy, HIV-negative adults free of recent acute infections or vaccinations. Donors, without exception, were Caucasian adults residing in Nashville, Tennessee. The chain is built from TRBV27 and TRBJ2-6, with a possible D match to TRBD1 (5 bases). The receptor was isolated from a woman under 40 in good health. The specimen was naive CD8+ T cells sorted from blood. The CDR3 spells CASRPWGSLPSSSGANVLTF. The CDR3 bases are TGTGCCAGCAGGCCCTGGGGCAGCTTGCCCTCCAGCTCTGGGGCCAACGTCCTGACTTTC. The variable domain in full, completed from reference TRBV27 and TRBJ2-6, reads EAQVTQNPRYLITVTGKKLTVTCSQNMNHEYMSWYRQDPGLGLRQIYYSMNVEVTDKGDVPEGYKVSRKEKRNFPLILESPSPNQTSLYFCASRPWGSLPSSSGANVLTFGAGSRLTVL.